This T cell receptor beta chain was found in a study of cytomegalovirus exposure and HLA in healthy donors listed by TCRdb under 2017. About the full investigation: In an earlier analysis of approximately 640 of the donors, 250 to 350 Gb of sequence data and roughly 100 million unique TCR beta sequences from some 170 million T cells were reported. An early release that covered some 630 HLA-typed donors contained approximately 300 gigabases of sequencing data and approximately 85 million unique TCR sequences. Among the roughly 370 genotyped donors, roughly 80% belonged to the genetic ancestry cluster associated with self-reported Caucasian donors. The study aimed to test whether signatures of past pathogen exposure could be identified by cataloging public T cell receptors. The study profiled the T cell repertoires of under 850 subjects by immunosequencing and related them to cytomegalovirus serostatus. Besides the first cohort of more than 650 subjects, a separate validation cohort made up of 90 to 150 different subjects was used. High-throughput TCR immunosequencing, statistical association of individual TCRs with disease status, and machine learning were combined to predict cytomegalovirus infection status. A later analysis re-examined previously published TCR beta repertoires from just over 650 donors and added high-resolution HLA genotyping to investigate patterns of TCR occurrence. Rather than using new phenotypic data, the later analysis identified candidate immune exposures from TCR beta sequences and from how often those sequences occurred across donors. An earlier analysis of some 500 of the donors used high-throughput TCR beta sequencing to judge whether each TCR beta V gene segment behaved as functional or pseudogenic. Donor age, sex, ethnicity and CMV serostatus were collected together with the repertoire data. A later genetic analysis took genome-wide SNP genotypes for about three fifths of the 666 donors and used that subset as a discovery cohort. All discovery cohort repertoires had been generated on a single sequencing platform. Class I and class II HLA loci were covered by the typing at four-digit resolution. The number of typed donors differed by locus: 629-630 for A, B, C, DRB1 and DQB1; 500 to 550 for DQA1; approximately 600 for DPA1; and some 450 for DPB1. Four to six DR-DQ haplotypes were handled as single units for association and clustering, since linkage in the cohort was strong. Among 300 to 500 genotyped donors of the cohort, an average of roughly 230,000 unique TCR beta nucleotide sequences was sequenced per donor, of which about 18% were non-productive. The research as a whole found: Because counts were too low, more than 15 rarely observed V segments, including chromosome 9 orphons, were left out of the earlier analysis of over 550 of the donors. At a false discovery rate of 0.05, a later analysis linked around 17,000 TCR beta sequences to specific HLA alleles. In both the original and validation cohorts, the classifier was reported to diagnose cytomegalovirus status with high specificity and sensitivity. A later genetic analysis reported fewer N-insertions in productive TCRs among donors in an Asian-associated ancestry cluster than the roughly 650-donor mean. The cohort was sequenced for TCR beta chains only, and without alpha or paired-chain data the features that could be detected were limited. HLA typing was unavailable for some donors at each locus, so association tests used only the typed subset. According to a later analysis, parvovirus B19, influenza, CMV and Epstein-Barr virus appeared linked to several top co-occurrence clusters. In vitro tests confirmed that a few of the cytomegalovirus-associated TCR beta chains recognize cytomegalovirus antigens. According to a later analysis, TCR association rates differed among HLA loci, with DRB1 alleles showing the most associated TCRs and HLA-C alleles showing the fewest. A later genetic analysis associated a missense DCLRE1C variant with V-gene and J-gene trimming of TCR beta chains, and an independent cohort replicated the association. Most TCR sequences were observed very rarely across donors, whereas some public TCRs were present in many individuals. The study listed 150 to 200 TCR beta chains as associated with cytomegalovirus. Presence/absence analyses assumed roughly uniform sequencing depth across donors, an assumption that may not hold. An earlier analysis of roughly 570 of the donors showed that most TCR beta V segments appeared in productive rearrangements either about 87% or about 30% of the time, which broadly matched IMGT annotations. In a later analysis, HLA-associated TCR beta chains showed more clonal expansion and lower generation probabilities than non-associated chains that were equally common. A group of highly shared sequence variants was considered likely to be a technical artifact of the sequencing pipeline. When HLA alleles, especially DR and DQ, strongly co-occurred, attributing TCR associations to individual alleles was difficult. It was suggested by the authors that the approach could potentially be generalized to other disease states and immunological phenotypes. Some IMGT-functional V segments, including TRBV6-2 and TRBV6-3, could not be told apart with the 87-base-pair reads, so those segments were excluded. CMV serostatus was the only immune exposure information available for the cohort. A further reported finding was that TCR beta sequences accurately predicted the HLA-A and HLA-B alleles for most subjects in the first cohort. In a later analysis, most CMV-associated TCR beta chains were found to appear HLA-restricted, with HLA associations seemingly driven largely by CMV exposure. Correlated functional status among segregating V segments might reflect linkage disequilibrium, but an unknown experimental factor could not be ruled out.

With respect to this clone: No antigen is known for it. Base qualities are not recorded, but no much larger clone differs from it by a single base.

The germline ends are 16 bases apart after V is trimmed by 10 bases and J by 3 bases. The CDR1 and CDR2 encoded by the germline V gene (reference sequence) are LNHDA and SQIVND. The CDR3 numbers 14 residues from cysteine through phenylalanine. Just the 42-base CDR3 DNA is kept, in frame starting at base 1. Library preparation employed the immunoSEQ multiplex PCR assay. The multiplex PCR relied on a mix of 60 forward primers for TCR Vbeta segments and 13 reverse primers for TCR Jbeta segments. A multiplex PCR assay on genomic DNA amplified the CDR3 region of rearranged TCR beta genes. The Illumina HiSeq System was used to sequence the amplified TCR beta libraries as 87-base-pair reads. The paper's processing steps were these. In a later analysis, some 80 million unique TCR beta chains were counted across the 666 repertoires, and approximately 9.9 million of these chains were shared by at least two donors. A nearest-neighbor algorithm error-corrected the raw reads and collapsed the reads into unique sequences, merging closely related sequences to remove PCR and sequencing errors. To assign V, D and J gene segments, CDR3 sequences were aligned to IMGT reference sequences. Each retained sequence needed at least a six-nucleotide match to both a V gene segment and a J gene segment. Rearrangements were classified as productive when the CDR3 lacked stop codons and remained in frame with V and J, and all other rearrangements were classified as non-productive. CDR3 was defined according to IMGT convention as the region running from the second conserved V-encoded cysteine to the conserved J-encoded phenylalanine. The earlier analysis of about 620 of the donors excluded sequences that lacked an unambiguous match to a single V gene segment. In an earlier analysis of about 590 of the donors, a V segment was called functional when productive rearrangements were above 56.7%, and segregating when the standard deviation between donors exceeded 5%. A statistical classification framework was built for diagnosing cytomegalovirus status from the catalog of TCR beta chain sequences. In a later analysis, V and J genes were assigned by comparing TCR nucleotide sequences against IMGT/GENE-DB human TR gene sequences. In a later analysis, CDR3 sequences and most-parsimonious VDJ recombination scenarios were assigned using the TCRdist pipeline. In a later analysis, each TCR beta chain was defined by its CDR3 amino acid sequence together with its V-gene family, and reads lacking a unique V-gene family were excluded. To address suspected cross-contamination and a sequencing artifact, a later analysis removed approximately 590 highly shared, low-generation-probability nucleotide sequences. In a later analysis, a clonal expansion index for each public chain was calculated from normalized within-repertoire ranks of inferred template counts. In a later analysis, generation probabilities were computed using a VDJ recombination model fitted to out-of-frame rearrangements, and the results were checked against IGoR. In a later analysis, hypergeometric tests were used to score TCR-TCR, TCR-HLA and TCR-CMV co-occurrence, with a repertoire-size bias correction applied to TCR pairs. To estimate false discovery rates, a later analysis permuted the HLA or CMV assignments 20 times. A later analysis grouped co-occurring TCRs with DBSCAN, adding TCRdist sequence similarity when clustering within HLA-allele-positive subsets. Repertoires with fewer than 30,000 or more than 120,000 public chains, plus five repertoires with anomalous nucleotide sharing, were excluded from co-occurrence clustering. This immuneACCESS table, as held by TCRdb, lists in-frame sequences with V and J called but not all clones. Of the missing ones, under half trace to an unresolved V gene in checked studies; the others have no known cause. V and J calls and clone size are those listed in that table; D and trimming were worked out from the DNA. The table for this sample lists 130,000 or so clones; approximately 69% of them were counted only once. The ten largest account for 6.6% of the sample.

The cohort comprised around 690 healthy bone marrow donors. At the time of sampling, all cohort members were nominally healthy, though unrecorded immune exposures were likely present. The donor tested CMV seropositive, placing the donor among the approximately 290 seropositive members of the cohort. A peripheral blood sample was collected from each donor, and TCR beta sequencing was performed on peripheral blood mononuclear cells. Genomic DNA extraction from the blood cell samples was performed with the Qiagen DNeasy Blood Extraction Kit. The chain employs TRBV19 and TRBJ1-3; the D segment cannot be called with confidence. Sequenced: PBMCs. The sequence was collected from a man aged 40-49 years in good health and CMV-seropositive. CDR3 reads: CATKPGAGGNTIYF. The bases are TGTGCCACCAAGCCGGGAGCAGGTGGAAACACCATATATTTT.